Shown below are 4 T cell receptor beta chains from a single sample sequenced in a study of blood T cell repertoires in COVID-19. TCRdb keeps only in-frame clones here, not all; method: immunoSEQ multiplex PCR. The sample yields around 170,000 clones, about 87% seen once. The specimen was peripheral blood. The receptors come from a man in his 60s with acute or convalescent COVID-19.

The chain has TRBV5-6 and TRBJ2-7; 12 bases are a match to TRBD2. Germline trimming cut 4 bases from V and 4 bases from J; bases unmatched to any gene: 6. Germline V gene lookup returns CDR1 SGHDT and CDR2 YYEEEE. The CDR3 runs to 15 residues. The CDR3 nucleotides are TGTGCCAGCAGCCCGACTAGCGGGGGCCAATACGAGCAGTACGTC. It translates to CASSPTSGGQYEQYV.

CDR3 sequence: CARSDRGRNQPQHF. DNA of the CDR3: TGTGCCAGAAGCGACAGGGGGCGCAATCAGCCCCAGCATTTT. The chain recombines TRBV5-3 with TRBJ1-5; TRBD1 agrees at 10 bases. TRBV5-3 is an ORF, and what it does is uncertain. CDR3 length: 14 amino acids. V shed 4 bases, J shed 2 bases, and the junction held 0 bases outside the gene matches.

This clone has more than one count but fewer than ten. CDR3 loop: CASSQGASGTRSYNEQFF. CDR3 in DNA: TGCGCCAGCAGCCAAGGGGCTAGCGGGACCCGCTCCTACAATGAGCAGTTCTTC. The chain carries TRBV4-3 and TRBJ2-1; 9 nucleotides match TRBD2. The CDR3 length is 18 residues. V trimming: 1 base; J trimming: 0 bases; junction bases outside the gene matches: 7. Germline V gives CDR1 LGHNA, CDR2 YSLEER.

The count of this clone is one. This chain links TRBV29-1 with TRBJ1-4, with 9 bases aligning to TRBD1. J was trimmed by 8 bases and V by 2 bases; bases with no gene match: 6. This CDR3 spans 14 amino acids. Looked up from germline, CDR1 is SQVTM and CDR2 is ANQGSEA. The DNA of the CDR3 is TGCAGCGTTGAACTAGGACAGGGGCAGGAAAAACTGTTTTTT. Protein sequence: CSVELGQGQEKLFF.